This TCR beta chain comes out of a study of cytomegalovirus exposure and HLA in healthy donors. Findings and limits, study-wide: In vitro work confirmed that three CMV-associated chains recognize CMV antigens. The study put some 150 TCR beta chains on its list as cytomegalovirus-associated.

About this clone itself: Its specificity is not known.

Sequencing was performed with immunoSEQ multiplex PCR; in TCRdb, only in-frame clones are kept and a portion is missing. The sample has some 120,000 clones; approximately 87% are singletons. V lost 0 bases and J 4 bases, leaving 13 bases between the germline ends. The CDR3 spans 15 residues. Germline V CDR1 and CDR2: LGHNA, YSLEER. The chain carries TRBV4-3 and TRBJ2-7; unclear D gene. The sequence was obtained from a woman aged 25 to 39 in good health and CMV-seronegative. The material sequenced was PBMCs. CDR3 residues: CASSQDSFSSYEQYF. CDR3 in DNA: TGCGCCAGCAGCCAAGATAGTTTCTCCTCTTACGAGCAGTACTTC.